This T cell receptor (beta chain) was recorded in a study of blood T cell repertoires in COVID-19. Study-level information: The samples span acute and convalescent COVID-19 from the United States, Italy and Spain. The analysed material was cDNA or gDNA that came from T cells, B-cell-depleted T cells, or PBMCs.

CDR3 size: 12 residues. CDR1 is SGHKS, CDR2 YYEKEE, per germline (reference sequence). V lost 4 bases and J 5 bases, leaving 9 bases between the germline ends. Using immunoSEQ multiplex PCR, the repertoire was profiled, and TCRdb retains in-frame clones only, with some absent. Of 200,000 to 300,000 clones listed, 88% are singletons. The sequenced sample consisted of PBMCs or T cells enriched from blood (not recorded which). V gene TRBV5-5 combines with J gene TRBJ1-2; D ambiguous. The sequence came from a middle-aged woman with acute COVID-19. CDR3 in amino acids: CASSLGSYGYTF. The CDR3 DNA is TGTGCCAGCAGCCTAGGATCGTATGGCTACACCTTC.